A single sample gave rise to the 11 T cell receptor beta chains below, sequenced in a study of T cells in Graves' hyperthyroidism and ophthalmopathy. TCR beta CDR3 region amplification was performed from RNA transcripts. The HTBI primer set drove a first-round RT-PCR of the TCR CDR3. TCRdb fed the multiplex PCR reads into MiXCR, producing one record per CDR3 protein. The table shows approximately 400,000 distinct CDR3 sequences, with 11% to 15% occurring only once. Sequenced sample: blood. These receptors all stem from a woman aged 55-75 years with Graves' hyperthyroidism.

This clonotype has a handful of counts. The chain links TRBV5-1 to TRBJ2-2; D is unclear. Germline V gene lookup returns CDR1 SGHRS and CDR2 YFSETQ. The CDR3 covers 16 residues. V gave up 4 bases and J gave up 6 bases, with 19 bases separating them. The CDR3 reads CASSTTRARSSGELFF. In nucleotides, the CDR3 is TGCGCCAGCAGCACAACAAGGGCTCGATCCTCCGGGGAGCTGTTTTTT.

This clonotype was counted ten times or more. The rearrangement uses TRBV5-1 and TRBJ2-1; D ambiguous. Germline-derived CDR1 and CDR2 are SGHRS and YFSETQ. There are 12 residues in the CDR3. Trimming removed 4 bases from V and 7 bases from J, with 9 bases in between. The CDR3 sequence is CASSGGPNEQFF. CDR3 nucleotide sequence: TGCGCCAGCAGCGGTGGTCCTAATGAGCAGTTCTTC.

This clonotype was recorded many times. The V call is TRBV7-2, the J call TRBJ2-2; maybe TRBD2 (6 bases). Germline assignment: CDR1 SGHTA and CDR2 FQGNSA. V gave up 4 bases and J gave up 6 bases, with 9 bases separating them. CDR3 length: 13 amino acids. The CDR3 region has the DNA TGTGCCAGCAGCTCGGAGGGCCCCGGGGAGCTGTTTTTT. It is translated as CASSSEGPGELFF.

This clonotype occurred a few times. The J gene is TRBJ2-1, the V gene TRBV4-1, with TRBD2 matching over 10 bases. J lost 4 bases, V lost 0 bases, and 9 bases had no gene match. Germline CDR1 is MGHRA and CDR2 is YSYEKL. This CDR3 comprises 18 residues. CDR3 bases: TGCGCCAGCAGCCAAGAGTTTTACCGGACTAGCGGTTACAATGAGCAGTTCTTC. Protein product: CASSQEFYRTSGYNEQFF.

The rearrangement uses TRBV29-1 and TRBJ2-7, with TRBD1 as a possible D gene (5 bases). CDR1 and CDR2 from the germline V gene are SQVTM and ANQGSEA. The V and J ends lost 5 bases and 3 bases respectively, with 17 bases between them. The CDR3 extends over 14 amino acids. The CDR3 DNA is TGCAGCGTTTTTACTGGACACATGGGCTACGAGCAGTACTTC. This translates into CSVFTGHMGYEQYF.

This clonotype was seen ten or more times. This chain joins TRBV5-1 and TRBJ2-1; D is uncertain. The CDR3 totals 14 residues. Germline CDR1 reads SGHRS; CDR2 reads YFSETQ. V lost 4 bases and J 0 bases, leaving 8 bases between the germline ends. As DNA, the CDR3 is TGCGCCAGCAGCAAGAGAATCTCCTACAATGAGCAGTTCTTC. Protein sequence: CASSKRISYNEQFF.

This clonotype was found many times. The chain links TRBV20-1 to TRBJ2-5; the match to TRBD2 covers 8 bases. Per the germline V gene, CDR1 is DFQATT and CDR2 is SNEGSKA (reference sequence). This CDR3 region has 15 residues. After removal of 0 bases from V and 5 bases from J, the junction contained 8 bases not matched to a gene. The CDR3 spells CSARDSGRAEETQYF. CDR3 in DNA: TGCAGTGCTAGAGATTCCGGGAGGGCGGAGGAGACCCAGTACTTC.

This clonotype occurred a few times. This chain links TRBV6-5 with TRBJ1-6; D not resolved. This CDR3 contains 18 residues. Germline lookup yields CDR1 MNHEY and CDR2 SVGAGI. Trimming stripped 0 bases from V and 6 bases from J, with 18 bases between. The CDR3 region is CASSYSIGQKLSNSPLHF. CDR3 nucleotide sequence: TGTGCCAGCAGTTACTCGATTGGGCAGAAACTTTCTAATTCACCCCTCCACTTT.

There are many counts of this clonotype. CDR3 region: CAWNAGTYEQYF. The CDR3, as DNA: TGTGCCTGGAACGCAGGTACCTACGAGCAGTACTTC. The genes are TRBV30 and TRBJ2-7, with D uncertain. Germline V gives CDR1 GTSNPN, CDR2 SVGIG (reference sequence). The CDR3 runs to 12 residues. The ends were cut back, 4 bases at V and 2 bases at J, with 9 bases in the middle.

The chain combines TRBV24-1 with TRBJ1-2; possibly TRBD1 for D (5 bases). Trimming stripped 11 bases from V and 5 bases from J, with 17 bases between. This CDR3 spans 13 amino acids. Germline V gene sequence: CDR1 KGHDR, CDR2 SFDVKD. CDR3 sequence reads: CASTREGTYGYTF. CDR3 DNA: TGTGCCAGCACCCGAGAGGGGACTTATGGCTACACCTTC.

This chain uses TRBV20-1 with TRBJ2-7; 7 nucleotides align to TRBD2. The germline V gene encodes CDR1 DFQATT and CDR2 SNEGSKA (reference sequence). Losses at the gene ends were 0 bases for V and 0 bases for J; bases not matched to a gene: 8. This CDR3 has 16 residues. The CDR3 DNA sequence: TGCAGTGCTAGAGAAGGGACTACCAGGAGCTCCTACGAGCAGTACTTC. Translated: CSAREGTTRSSYEQYF.